The 30 T cell receptor beta chains reported below all come from one sample, sequenced in a study of PD-1 blockade in classical Hodgkin lymphoma. Time point defined: cycle 4 day 1 (C4D1), after 5 to 7 weeks of nivolumab. There was relapse after autologous stem cell transplantation in every patient, and there was variation in brentuximab vedotin exposure. Sequencing used immunoSEQ multiplex PCR; TCRdb keeps in-frame clones, though not all of them. The data hold approximately 27,000 clones, with around 79% observed a single time. The input for sequencing was peripheral blood mononuclear cells (PBMCs), taken before the fourth cycle of nivolumab. The receptors come from a human donor with classical Hodgkin lymphoma.

The V gene is TRBV7-2, the J gene TRBJ2-7, with TRBD1 identical over 7 bases. Germline V gene lookup returns CDR1 SGHTA and CDR2 FQGNSA. The CDR3 consists of 14 residues. V lost 5 bases and J lost 2; bases outside the gene matches: 6. This CDR3 is CASSRDSLTYEQYF. The CDR3 DNA sequence: TGTGCCAGCAGCCGGGACAGTCTAACCTACGAGCAGTACTTC.

The genes are TRBV10-3 and TRBJ2-7; TRBD2 is a possible D gene (5 bases). This CDR3 comprises 13 residues. V lost 10 bases and J 1 base, leaving 14 bases between the germline ends. CDR1 and CDR2 (germline): ENHRY, SYGVKD. DNA of the CDR3: TGTGCCACCCTGGTTGAGGGATCCTACGAGCAGTACTTC. This gives the protein CATLVEGSYEQYF.

This rearrangement joins TRBV29-1 to TRBJ2-5; TRBD1 might be the D (6 bases). The V end lost 3 bases, the J end lost 5 bases, and 13 bases lay between the germline ends. CDR3 length: 13 residues. Germline loops: CDR1 SQVTM, CDR2 ANQGSEA. As DNA, the CDR3 is TGCAGCGTTGAGCCCAGGGGATGGGAGACCCAGTACTTC. Residues: CSVEPRGWETQYF.

This chain joins TRBV2 and TRBJ2-5; 8 bases fit TRBD2. V dropped 2 bases and J dropped 9; count of bases not matched to a gene: 8. This CDR3 region has 14 residues. CDR1 and CDR2 from the germline V gene are SNHLY and FYNNEI. The DNA for the CDR3 is TGTGCCAGCAGTGAATTTACGGGGGGGCGGGCCCAGTACTTC. Protein sequence: CASSEFTGGRAQYF.

V gene TRBV6-5 combines with J gene TRBJ2-7, with TRBD1 identical over 7 bases. CDR1 and CDR2 from the germline V gene are MNHEY and SVGAGI. The CDR3 contains 14 residues. The ends lost 1 base at V and 3 bases at J; junction bases unmatched: 3. Here the CDR3 DNA reads TGTGCCAGCAGTTACTTAGACAGGGTCTACGAGCAGTACTTC. Translated: CASSYLDRVYEQYF.

The V gene is TRBV10-2, the J gene TRBJ1-5; TRBD1 matches at 10 bases. Germline loops: CDR1 WSHSY, CDR2 SAAADI. The CDR3 totals 13 residues. Trimming took 6 bases from V and 7 from J; bases not matched to a gene: 3. CDR3 region: CASSPGQGQPQHF. DNA for the CDR3: TGCGCCAGCAGCCCGGGACAGGGGCAGCCCCAGCATTTT.

V is TRBV2 and J is TRBJ2-1, with TRBD2 identical over 14 bases. The CDR3 extends over 14 amino acids. J gave up 10 bases and V 7 bases, and 6 bases lay outside the gene matches. CDR1 is SNHLY and CDR2 is FYNNEI in the germline V gene. Here the CDR3 reads CASTRTSGGWEQFF. In DNA, the CDR3 is TGTGCCAGCACCAGGACTAGCGGGGGGTGGGAGCAGTTCTTC.

In regard to this clone: The sample has other DNA sequences that encode this CDR3 too. J is TRBJ1-5 and V is TRBV9; D gene unclear. V was shortened by 0 bases and J by 1 base, with 2 bases between the two germline ends. CDR1 SGDLS and CDR2 YYNGEE come from the germline V gene. This CDR3 contains 13 residues. CDR3 sequence reads: CASSVGSNQPQHF. In DNA, the CDR3 is TGTGCCAGCAGCGTAGGAAGCAATCAGCCCCAGCATTTT.

V is TRBV19 and J is TRBJ1-3; D unclear. Trimming took off 10 bases at V and 4 bases at J, with 17 bases between the two ends. The CDR3 extends over 14 amino acids. Germline CDR1 and CDR2: LNHDA and SQIVND (reference sequence). The CDR3 DNA reads as TGTGCCACCGGTGGGCCGGACGCGGGAAACACCATATATTTT. Encoded protein: CATGGPDAGNTIYF.

CDR3 residues: CARTGIPGGWPQHF. CDR3 bases: TGTGCCAGGACAGGGATCCCTGGGGGGTGGCCCCAGCATTTT. The gene calls are TRBV11-1 and TRBJ1-5, with TRBD1 identical over 7 bases. Germline CDR1 and CDR2: SGHAT and FQDESV (reference sequence). The CDR3 covers 14 residues. The junction had 14 bases not matched to a gene; V was cut back by 9 bases and J by 9 bases.

The rearrangement links TRBV28 to TRBJ2-1, with D hard to call. V lost 8 bases and J lost 0, with 11 bases in between. This CDR3 is 14 amino acids long. Germline V lookup: CDR1 MDHEN, CDR2 SYDVKM. This CDR3 is CASHAPSSYNEQFF. The CDR3 DNA reads as TGTGCCAGCCATGCCCCGAGCTCCTACAATGAGCAGTTCTTC.

Regarding this clone: The germline gene is not matched at one end of the junction; a read error may be the cause. The rearrangement uses TRBV6-5 and TRBJ2-7, with D possibly being TRBD2 (6 bases). Per germline, CDR1 MNHEY and CDR2 SVGAGI. The length of the CDR3 is 12 residues. The CDR3 sequence: CASSAGPNEQHF. In DNA, the CDR3 is TGTGCCAGCAGTGCGGGACCGAACGAGCAGCACTTC.

The chain links TRBV6-5 to TRBJ1-2; D perhaps matches TRBD1 (6 bases). V lost 7 bases to trimming and J lost 5 bases, with 11 bases between them. Germline CDR1 is MNHEY and CDR2 is SVGAGI. The CDR3 consists of 12 residues. The CDR3 coding sequence is TGTGCCAGCAAACAGGGTCCATATGGCTACACCTTC. Its protein product is CASKQGPYGYTF.

A note on this clone: The same CDR3 can be traced to other DNA sequences in this sample. The chain links TRBV27 to TRBJ1-5; D uncertain. The V end lost 9 bases, the J end lost 2 bases, and 14 bases lay between the germline ends. This CDR3 is 14 amino acids long. Germline V gene data show CDR1 as MNHEY and CDR2 as SMNVEV (reference sequence). The chain's CDR3 is CASSPRPGNQPQHF. The CDR3 nucleotides are TGTGCCAGTAGTCCACGTCCTGGCAATCAGCCCCAGCATTTT.

This chain links TRBV9 with TRBJ2-5, with D perhaps TRBD2 (6 bases). The CDR3 consists of 13 residues. V lost 2 bases to trimming and J lost 5 bases, with 10 bases between them. Germline V gene data show CDR1 as SGDLS and CDR2 as YYNGEE. CDR3 residues: CASSVAGQETQYF. The CDR3 DNA follows: TGTGCCAGCAGCGTGGCGGGGCAGGAGACCCAGTACTTC.

The chain joins TRBV11-2 to TRBJ2-5; D not certain. The CDR3 is 15 amino acids. Germline V lookup: CDR1 SGHAT, CDR2 FQNNGV. V was pared by 5 bases and J by 2 bases, with 15 bases between. DNA of the CDR3: TGTGCCAGCAGCGAGAAATCATGGGGTCAAGAGACCCAGTACTTC. It codes for CASSEKSWGQETQYF. The variable domain in full, with the rest retrieved from reference TRBV11-2 and TRBJ2-5, is EAGVAQSPRYKIIEKRQSVAFWCNPISGHATLYWYQQILGQGPKLLIQFQNNGVVDDSQLPKDRFSAERLKGVDSTLKIQPAKLEDSAVYLCASSEKSWGQETQYFGPGTRLLVL.

The table lists this clone with a count of one. This rearrangement joins TRBV27 to TRBJ1-2; no reliable D call. Trimming took 3 bases from V and 4 from J, leaving 9 bases between them. CDR1 and CDR2 (germline): MNHEY, SMNVEV (reference sequence). The CDR3 is 13 residues long. CDR3 DNA: TGTGCCAGCAGTTTCTCCAGGAGCTATGGCTACACCTTC. Translating it yields CASSFSRSYGYTF.

The chain uses TRBV4-1 and TRBJ2-7; no definite D call. Germline V gene data show CDR1 as MGHRA and CDR2 as YSYEKL. The V gene lost 3 bases and the J gene lost 2 bases, with 17 bases spanning the gap. This CDR3 contains 16 residues. Here the CDR3 DNA reads TGCGCCAGCAGCCATCCACTAACACGAACTCCCTACGAGCAGTACTTC. Protein: CASSHPLTRTPYEQYF.

The chain is built from TRBV29-1 and TRBJ1-1; D ambiguous. Germline V gene sequence: CDR1 SQVTM, CDR2 ANQGSEA. V gave up 7 bases and J gave up 3 bases, with 33 bases separating them. The CDR3 is 19 amino acids. CDR3 coding DNA: TGCAGCGGGGCAGAGTCAAGTCTCAGAGTCAGTGGTTCTTACACTGAAGCTTTCTTT. This translates into CSGAESSLRVSGSYTEAFF.

The chain joins TRBV6-4 to TRBJ2-3; D uncertain. Deletions cut 4 bases from V and 0 bases from J, with 8 bases between. The CDR3 is 14 residues long. Germline V lookup: CDR1 MRHNA, CDR2 SNTAGT. CDR3 DNA sequence: TGTGCCAGCAGTGTTGATACTAGCACAGATACGCAGTATTTT. It is translated as CASSVDTSTDTQYF.

The V and J genes are TRBV5-6 and TRBJ1-1; D call uncertain. The V gene lost 1 base and the J gene lost 2 bases, with 9 bases spanning the gap. CDR1 is SGHDT, CDR2 YYEEEE, per germline. This CDR3 is built from 14 residues. This CDR3 reads CASSLSGKNTEAFF. In DNA form, the CDR3 reads TGTGCCAGCAGCTTGTCCGGTAAAAACACTGAAGCTTTCTTT.

This clone was counted only a few times. V is TRBV7-6 and J is TRBJ2-7; 8 nucleotides line up with TRBD1. CDR1 is SGHVS, CDR2 FNYEAQ, per germline. The CDR3 has 15 amino acids. V gave up 1 base and J gave up 7 bases; unmatched junction bases: 9. This CDR3 reads CASSLDPGQVGEQYF. The CDR3, as DNA: TGTGCCAGCAGCTTAGATCCGGGACAGGTGGGAGAGCAGTACTTC.

The chain links TRBV19 to TRBJ1-3; D call uncertain. Trimming shortened V by 6 bases and J by 0 bases, and 9 bases separated the two germline ends. The CDR3 has 14 residues. The germline V gene has CDR1 LNHDA and CDR2 SQIVND (reference sequence). This CDR3 reads CASRALPSGNTIYF. Written as DNA, the CDR3 is TGTGCCAGTAGAGCCCTCCCCTCTGGAAACACCATATATTTT.

About this clone itself: Different DNA sequences within this sample yield the same CDR3. The chain links TRBV7-3 to TRBJ2-5; 8 bases line up with TRBD2. After removal of 5 bases from V and 1 base from J, the junction contained 6 bases not matched to a gene. Germline V gene sequence: CDR1 SGHTA, CDR2 FQGTGA. The CDR3 contains 15 residues. CDR3 sequence: CASSIGGGTQETQYF. DNA of the CDR3: TGTGCCAGCAGCATTGGCGGGGGGACCCAAGAGACCCAGTACTTC.

The CDR3 coding sequence is TGTGCCAGCACCCAGGGATGGGGTGGGGAGCTGTTTTTT. Encoded protein: CASTQGWGGELFF. The V gene is TRBV7-8, the J gene TRBJ2-2; TRBD1 is a possible D gene (5 bases). V lost 7 bases to trimming and J lost 8 bases, with 14 bases between them. Germline CDR1 SGHVS, CDR2 FQNEAQ. The length of the CDR3 is 13 residues.

This chain links TRBV7-9 with TRBJ2-3, with 7 bases lining up with TRBD2. Germline assignment: CDR1 SEHNR and CDR2 FQNEAQ (reference sequence). The V gene end was trimmed by 5 bases and the J gene end by 1 base; junction bases not matched to a gene: 6. The CDR3 has 15 amino acids. CDR3 protein: CASSPSGRGTDTQYF. The CDR3 DNA sequence: TGTGCCAGCAGCCCCTCGGGGAGGGGCACAGATACGCAGTATTTT. The whole variable domain, filled in from reference TRBV7-9 and TRBJ2-3, reads DTGVSQNPRHKITKRGQNVTFRCDPISEHNRLYWYRQTLGQGPEFLTYFQNEAQLEKSRLLSDRFSAERPKGSFSTLEIQRTEQGDSAMYLCASSPSGRGTDTQYFGPGTRLTVL.

The chain has TRBV19 and TRBJ2-3; the D call may be TRBD1 or TRBD2 (5 bases each). This CDR3 spans 15 amino acids. Between the trimmed V and J ends, which lost 3 bases and 4 bases, there was a span of 14 bases. The germline V gene encodes CDR1 LNHDA and CDR2 SQIVND (reference sequence). CDR3 sequence reads: CASSISLGTPDTQYF. The DNA for the CDR3 is TGTGCCAGTAGTATTTCTCTGGGGACCCCAGATACGCAGTATTTT.

The gene calls are TRBV6-1 and TRBJ1-5; D might be TRBD1 (5 bases). Germline values: CDR1 MNHNS, CDR2 SASEGT. The CDR3 extends over 15 amino acids. V was clipped by 4 bases and J by 6 bases, with 16 bases between them. The CDR3 sequence: CASSASGGGGQPQHF. The CDR3 DNA reads TGTGCCAGCAGTGCGTCGGGAGGTGGGGGTCAGCCCCAGCATTTT.

The chain links TRBV18 to TRBJ1-5, with D uncertain. Trimming pared 3 bases from V and 0 bases from J, leaving 9 bases between. CDR1 is KGHSH and CDR2 is LQKENI in the germline V gene. The CDR3 has 15 amino acids. CDR3 bases: TGTGCCAGCTCACCGTCAGGTTATAGCAATCAGCCCCAGCATTTT. Its translation is CASSPSGYSNQPQHF.

This sequence joins TRBV6-1 and TRBJ2-7, with no clear D. This CDR3 region has 15 residues. V lost 2 bases and J 2 bases, leaving 13 bases between the germline ends. In germline, CDR1 is MNHNS, CDR2 SASEGT. The CDR3 loop is CASSEFGFQTYEQYF. In nucleotides, the CDR3 is TGTGCCAGCAGTGAATTTGGGTTTCAGACCTACGAGCAGTACTTC.